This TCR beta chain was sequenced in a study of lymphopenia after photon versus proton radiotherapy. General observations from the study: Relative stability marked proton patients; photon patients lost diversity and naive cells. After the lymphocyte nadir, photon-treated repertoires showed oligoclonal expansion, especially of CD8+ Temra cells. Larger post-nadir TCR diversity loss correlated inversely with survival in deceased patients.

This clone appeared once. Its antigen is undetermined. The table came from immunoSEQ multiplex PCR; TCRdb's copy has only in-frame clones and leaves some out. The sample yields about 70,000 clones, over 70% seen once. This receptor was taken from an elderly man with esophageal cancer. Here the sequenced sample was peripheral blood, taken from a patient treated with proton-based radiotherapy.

The CDR3 DNA follows: TGTGCCAGCAGTGATGTGGGTACCTATGGCTACACCTTC. This translates into CASSDVGTYGYTF. The rearrangement joins TRBV25-1 to TRBJ1-2, with D unresolved. The length of the CDR3 is 13 residues. Germline-derived CDR1 and CDR2 are MGHDK and SYGVNS. Trimming left V 3 bases short and J 4 bases short, with 9 bases between.